This is a list of T cell receptor beta chains from one sample in a study of cytomegalovirus exposure and HLA in healthy donors. Profiling relied on immunoSEQ multiplex PCR, and the TCRdb table lists in-frame clones only, not all of them. The repertoire includes more than 140,000 clones, 75% to 80% of them detected once, and 1.5% to 2% sits in the top ten. Sample: PBMCs. Every receptor here comes from a female donor in good health and CMV-seronegative. Each CDR3 is given without its conserved first and last residue. Fields, in order: V gene, J gene, CDR3 protein.

v_call: TRBV5-1; j_call: TRBJ1-1; cdr3_aa: ASSLTTGNTEAF
v_call: TRBV18; j_call: TRBJ2-7; cdr3_aa: ASSPVGTGSYEQY
v_call: TRBV25-1; j_call: TRBJ2-1; cdr3_aa: ASSLAGLYNEQF
v_call: TRBV10-2; j_call: TRBJ2-2; cdr3_aa: ASSESLLAGRKNTGELF
v_call: TRBV19; j_call: TRBJ2-1; cdr3_aa: ASSLAGVGYNEQF
v_call: TRBV28; j_call: TRBJ2-5; cdr3_aa: ASSRQTETQY
v_call: TRBV27; j_call: TRBJ1-1; cdr3_aa: ASQVAKGVSLAF
v_call: TRBV7-7; j_call: TRBJ2-5; cdr3_aa: ASSPVNRRETQY
v_call: TRBV28; j_call: TRBJ1-1; cdr3_aa: ASSLRGGGGPEAF
v_call: TRBV9; j_call: TRBJ1-1; cdr3_aa: ASSTQGGGSTEAF
v_call: TRBV5-1; j_call: TRBJ1-2; cdr3_aa: ASSLSGSLDYGYT
v_call: TRBV6-1; j_call: TRBJ1-2; cdr3_aa: ASSALTEPYGYT
v_call: TRBV2; j_call: TRBJ2-2; cdr3_aa: ASSGLAGPGTGELF
v_call: TRBV7-9; j_call: TRBJ1-2; cdr3_aa: ASSLGQDRGYGYT
v_call: TRBV27; j_call: TRBJ2-2; cdr3_aa: ASSTDRKNTGELF
v_call: TRBV15; j_call: TRBJ1-4; cdr3_aa: ATSREAGTVEKLF
v_call: TRBV7-9; j_call: TRBJ1-2; cdr3_aa: ASSRAGERFYGYT
v_call: TRBV7-7; j_call: TRBJ2-1; cdr3_aa: ASSPDRAYNEQF
v_call: TRBV6-5; j_call: TRBJ2-7; cdr3_aa: ASSPSTVNSYEQY
v_call: TRBV9; j_call: TRBJ1-2; cdr3_aa: ASSLDRDYGYT
v_call: TRBV27; j_call: TRBJ1-2; cdr3_aa: ASSYNQGSAYGYT
v_call: TRBV2; j_call: TRBJ2-5; cdr3_aa: ASSEAKGPGADKQY